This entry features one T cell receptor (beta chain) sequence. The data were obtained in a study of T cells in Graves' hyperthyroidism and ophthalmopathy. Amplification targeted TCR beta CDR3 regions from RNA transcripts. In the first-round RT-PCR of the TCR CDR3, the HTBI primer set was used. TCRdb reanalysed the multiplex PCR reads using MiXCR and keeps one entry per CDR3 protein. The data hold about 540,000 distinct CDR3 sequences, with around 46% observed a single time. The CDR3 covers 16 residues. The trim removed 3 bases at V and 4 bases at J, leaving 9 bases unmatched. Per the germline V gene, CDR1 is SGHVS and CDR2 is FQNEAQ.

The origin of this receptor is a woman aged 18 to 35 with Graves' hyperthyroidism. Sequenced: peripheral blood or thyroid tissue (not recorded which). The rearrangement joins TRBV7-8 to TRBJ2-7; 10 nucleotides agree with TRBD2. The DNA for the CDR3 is TGTGCCAGCAGCTTGGCTCGGACTAGCGGCCCATACGAGCAGTACTTC. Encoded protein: CASSLARTSGPYEQYF.